Sequencing of this TCR beta chain was carried out in a study of response to subunit inactivated influenza vaccine. Trimming stripped 6 bases from V and 1 base from J, with 24 bases between. Germline lookup yields CDR1 SQVTM and CDR2 ANQGSEA. This CDR3 spans 17 amino acids. On this clonotype itself: As yet, its antigen is unknown.

TCRdb passed the RT-PCR reads through MiXCR, listing each CDR3 protein once. The data hold hundreds of thousands of distinct CDR3 sequences, with 10% to 11% observed a single time. Study-wide findings and caveats: The authors suggested that few new T cells are recruited per seasonal influenza vaccination.

This material consisted of PBMCs from blood, taken about 40 days after vaccination. The chain combines TRBV29-1 with TRBJ1-1; no definite D call. This TCR was recovered from a man between 45 and 60 years old who received an inactivated influenza vaccine. As DNA, the CDR3 is TGCAGCGTCACCCCGGTGGGTAGGGAGGTATGGAACACTGAAGCTTTCTTT. Its translation is CSVTPVGREVWNTEAFF. Variable domain in full (rest from reference TRBV29-1 and TRBJ1-1): SAVISQKPSRDICQRGTSLTIQCQVDSQVTMMFWYRQQPGQSLTLIATANQGSEATYESGFVIDKFPISRPNLTFSTLTVSNMSPEDSSIYLCSVTPVGREVWNTEAFFGQGTRLTVV.